This entry lists 20 T cell receptor beta chains sequenced from one sample in a study of blood T cell repertoires in COVID-19. The assay was immunoSEQ multiplex PCR, and TCRdb's table has in-frame clones only and misses some. The data contain 130,000 to 150,000 clones, 84% of them singletons. Sequences were obtained from PBMCs or T cells enriched from blood (not recorded which). These receptors all come from a woman aged 45 to 65 who had been exposed to COVID-19.

The chain recombines TRBV5-1 with TRBJ1-3; D gene ambiguous. The CDR3 runs 14 residues. V dropped 4 bases and J dropped 2 bases, with 10 bases sitting between them. Germline V gives CDR1 SGHRS, CDR2 YFSETQ. DNA for the CDR3: TGCGCCAGCAGCCTCGGAGGAACTGGAAACACCATATATTTT. Translating it yields CASSLGGTGNTIYF. Combining the CDR3 with reference TRBV5-1 and TRBJ1-3 gives the whole variable domain KAGVTQTPRYLIKTRGQQVTLSCSPISGHRSVSWYQQTPGQGLQFLFEYFSETQRNKGNFPGRFSGRQFSNSRSEMNVSTLELGDSALYLCASSLGGTGNTIYFGEGSWLTVV.

The chain uses TRBV9 and TRBJ2-2; 7 bases align to TRBD1. Per germline, CDR1 SGDLS and CDR2 YYNGEE. With V trimmed by 4 bases and J by 1 base, 4 bases remained unmatched. The CDR3 spans 15 residues. The CDR3 coding sequence is TGTGCCAGCAGCCAAGGGGGCGTGAACACCGGGGAGCTGTTTTTT. This codes for CASSQGGVNTGELFF.

V usage is TRBV9 and J usage is TRBJ1-3; possibly TRBD1 for D (5 bases). This CDR3 is 18 amino acids long. Trimming cost V 0 bases and J 3 bases, with 19 bases left between them. Germline V CDR1 and CDR2: SGDLS, YYNGEE. CDR3 in DNA: TGTGCCAGCAGCGTAGATCAGGGCAGCTTCGCTTTTGGAAACACCATATATTTT. Translating gives CASSVDQGSFAFGNTIYF. Drawing the rest from reference TRBV9 and TRBJ1-3, the complete variable domain is DSGVTQTPKHLITATGQRVTLRCSPRSGDLSVYWYQQSLDQGLQFLIQYYNGEERAKGNILERFSAQQFPDLHSELNLSSLELGDSALYFCASSVDQGSFAFGNTIYFGEGSWLTVV.

This clone was detected a few times. The chain has TRBV4-3 and TRBJ1-1, with TRBD1 matching over 7 bases. This CDR3 has 13 residues. V gave up 4 bases and J gave up 5 bases; unmatched junction bases: 4. Germline-derived CDR1 and CDR2 are LGHNA and YSLEER. The CDR3 DNA reads as TGCGCCAGCAGCCTAGGGGGCAGGACTGAAGCTTTCTTT. It specifies CASSLGGRTEAFF.

V is TRBV5-1 and J is TRBJ1-4; D not certain. This CDR3 is built from 14 residues. V was trimmed by 1 base and J by 5 bases, leaving 9 bases between them. Looked up from germline, CDR1 is SGHRS and CDR2 is YFSETQ. CDR3 in DNA: TGCGCCAGCAGCTTGCTGGCTCCAAATGAAAAACTGTTTTTT. Translation gives CASSLLAPNEKLFF.

V and J are TRBV7-2 and TRBJ2-3; D perhaps matches TRBD1 (6 bases). Trimming left V 4 bases short and J 5 bases short, with 19 bases between. The germline V gene encodes CDR1 SGHTA and CDR2 FQGNSA. This CDR3 region has 16 residues. The CDR3 spells CASSSGVGARRDTQYF. The CDR3 nucleotides read TGTGCCAGCAGCTCCGGGGTGGGGGCGCGGAGAGATACGCAGTATTTT.

The V gene is TRBV5-5, the J gene TRBJ2-7, with TRBD2 as a possible D gene (6 bases). This CDR3 is built from 15 residues. The V gene's germline CDR1 is SGHKS and CDR2 YYEKEE (reference sequence). V dropped 4 bases and J dropped 3 bases, with 17 bases sitting between them. The CDR3 loop is CASSQASGGVYEQYF. CDR3 bases: TGTGCCAGCAGCCAGGCGTCGGGCGGGGTCTACGAGCAGTACTTC.

To note about this clone: At the DNA level, this CDR3 is encoded by other sequences in the same sample as well. The chain employs TRBV7-2 and TRBJ2-7, with 7 bases lining up with TRBD1. Germline trimming cut 3 bases from V and 4 bases from J; bases unmatched to any gene: 9. The CDR3 length is 15 residues. Germline CDR1 reads SGHTA; CDR2 reads FQGNSA. CDR3 loop: CASSFRQGPSYEQYF. CDR3 nucleotides: TGTGCCAGCAGCTTCCGACAGGGCCCGTCGTACGAGCAGTACTTC.

The rearrangement joins TRBV10-2 to TRBJ1-1; possibly TRBD1 for D (5 bases). Germline assignment: CDR1 WSHSY and CDR2 SAAADI. Trimming removed 2 bases from V and 0 bases from J, with 7 bases in between. The CDR3 covers 14 residues. CDR3 residues: CASSEARVNTEAFF. Written as DNA, the CDR3 is TGCGCCAGCAGTGAGGCCAGGGTGAACACTGAAGCTTTCTTT.

Details on this clone: The identical CDR3 is also encoded by other nucleotide sequences in the sample. The chain recombines TRBV9 with TRBJ2-1, with TRBD1 identical over 10 bases. J gave up 10 bases and V 2 bases, and 0 bases lay outside the gene matches. The CDR3 consists of 12 residues. Germline V gene lookup returns CDR1 SGDLS and CDR2 YYNGEE. Written as DNA, the CDR3 is TGTGCCAGCAGCGTGGACAGGGGGGAGCAGTTCTTC. Its translation is CASSVDRGEQFF.

The V and J genes are TRBV6-2 or TRBV6-3 and TRBJ2-7; tentative D call: TRBD1 (6 bases). The V gene lost 2 bases and the J gene lost 2 bases, with 16 bases spanning the gap. The CDR3 extends over 16 amino acids. Germline lookup yields CDR1 MNHEY and CDR2 SVGEGT. Here the CDR3 DNA reads TGTGCCAGCAGTTACCTTACTGGGGGCGCGACCTACGAGCAGTACTTC. Translated, it gives CASSYLTGGATYEQYF.

This rearrangement joins TRBV27 to TRBJ1-1; D is possibly TRBD1 (6 bases). V lost 4 bases to trimming and J lost 5 bases, with 11 bases between them. In germline, CDR1 is MNHEY, CDR2 SMNVEV (reference sequence). This CDR3 has 13 amino acids. This CDR3 reads CASSSQGKTEAFF. The CDR3 DNA sequence: TGTGCCAGCAGTTCCCAGGGGAAGACTGAAGCTTTCTTT.

This clone was recorded a few times. The CDR3 nucleotides read TGTGCCAGCAGTTACGGGCGTTATCAGCCCCAGCATTTT. Amino acid sequence: CASSYGRYQPQHF. This rearrangement joins TRBV6-5 to TRBJ1-5; no clear D. V lost 2 bases to trimming and J lost 5 bases, with 7 bases between them. Germline CDR1 reads MNHEY; CDR2 reads SVGAGI. The CDR3 runs to 13 residues.

This clone was seen only a few times. The chain combines TRBV7-2 with TRBJ1-5; the D gene is possibly TRBD1 (6 bases). CDR1 and CDR2 from the germline V gene are SGHTA and FQGNSA. Trimming stripped 7 bases from V and 2 bases from J, with 18 bases between. This CDR3 contains 16 residues. The CDR3 sequence: CASKEQGVFGNQPQHF. CDR3 nucleotides: TGTGCCAGCAAAGAACAGGGAGTGTTTGGCAATCAGCCCCAGCATTTT.

The gene calls are TRBV7-9 and TRBJ2-2, with 8 bases aligning to TRBD2. This CDR3 spans 16 amino acids. Germline lookup yields CDR1 SEHNR and CDR2 FQNEAQ (reference sequence). The V gene end was trimmed by 5 bases and the J gene end by 5 bases; junction bases not matched to a gene: 10. CDR3 residues: CASSRAAAGGTGELFF. The CDR3 DNA is TGTGCCAGCAGCCGGGCCGCGGCGGGAGGAACCGGGGAGCTGTTTTTT.

The V and J genes are TRBV5-6 and TRBJ2-1; 11 bases match TRBD1. The junction had 7 bases not matched to a gene; V was cut back by 2 bases and J by 9 bases. Germline assignment: CDR1 SGHDT and CDR2 YYEEEE. CDR3 size: 15 residues. CDR3 coding DNA: TGTGCCAGCAGCTTTTCGAGGACAGGGGGCGTTGAGCAGTTCTTC. Its protein is CASSFSRTGGVEQFF.

This clone showed up just a few times. V gene TRBV29-1 combines with J gene TRBJ2-7; D may be TRBD2 (6 bases). Germline V gene data show CDR1 as SQVTM and CDR2 as ANQGSEA. The CDR3 has 13 residues. V lost 6 bases to trimming and J lost 3 bases, with 15 bases between them. The CDR3 DNA is TGCAGCGTGAATACCTGGGGGGTCTACGAGCAGTACTTC. Its translation is CSVNTWGVYEQYF.

The chain recombines TRBV6-2 or TRBV6-3 with TRBJ1-5; 7 bases align to TRBD1. The V gene's germline CDR1 is MNHEY and CDR2 SVGEGT. The CDR3 totals 15 residues. The V segment lost 3 bases and the J segment 2 bases; nucleotides outside the gene matches: 4. The CDR3 protein is CASSYTGAGNQPQHF. The CDR3 DNA sequence: TGTGCCAGCAGTTATACAGGGGCCGGCAATCAGCCCCAGCATTTT.

This clone was seen only once. CDR3 in DNA: TGTGCCAGTAGTAAACAGGGGAACAATGAGCAGTTCTTC. It codes for CASSKQGNNEQFF. The rearrangement uses TRBV19 and TRBJ2-1; TRBD1 aligns across 7 bases. With 4 bases clipped from V and 5 bases from J, the junction kept 2 bases outside the gene matches. CDR1 is LNHDA, CDR2 SQIVND, per germline (reference sequence). The CDR3 spans 13 residues.

The gene calls are TRBV6-5 and TRBJ2-7, with D hard to call. Germline V gene lookup returns CDR1 MNHEY and CDR2 SVGAGI. CDR3 length equals 15 residues. Trimming took 6 bases from V and 6 from J, leaving 21 bases between them. As DNA, the CDR3 is TGTGCCAGCAGGATTCCTGGGCGAACCGGCCCCGAGCAGTACTTC. This gives the protein CASRIPGRTGPEQYF.